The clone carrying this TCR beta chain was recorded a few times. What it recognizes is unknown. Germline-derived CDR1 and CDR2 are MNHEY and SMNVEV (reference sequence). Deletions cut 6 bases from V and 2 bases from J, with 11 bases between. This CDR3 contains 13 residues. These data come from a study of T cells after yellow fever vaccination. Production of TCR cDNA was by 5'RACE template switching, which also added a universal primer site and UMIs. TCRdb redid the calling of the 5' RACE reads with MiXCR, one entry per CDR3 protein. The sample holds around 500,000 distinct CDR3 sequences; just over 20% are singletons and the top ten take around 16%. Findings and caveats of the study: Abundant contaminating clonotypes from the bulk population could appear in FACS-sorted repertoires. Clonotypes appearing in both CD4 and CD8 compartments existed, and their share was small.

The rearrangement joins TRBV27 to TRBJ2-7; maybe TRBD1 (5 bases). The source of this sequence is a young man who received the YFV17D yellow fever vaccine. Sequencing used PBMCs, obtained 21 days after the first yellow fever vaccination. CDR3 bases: TGTGCCAGCAGCCGCCAGGGCCCCTACGAGCAGTACTTC. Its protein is CASSRQGPYEQYF.